This record covers a single TCR beta chain. Antigen unknown. At the DNA level, this CDR3 is encoded by other sequences in the same sample as well. Profiling relied on immunoSEQ multiplex PCR, and the TCRdb table lists in-frame clones only, not all of them. The sample contains some 81,000 clones, around 80% of which appear only once. In germline, CDR1 is LNHDA, CDR2 SQIVND (reference sequence). There are 13 residues in the CDR3. V shed 3 bases and J shed 4 bases, with 7 bases lying between them. These data belong to a study of OX40 agonist ivuxolimab in advanced cancers. The study, taken as a whole, reports: Clonal expansion from baseline to week 6 occurred in both CD4+ and CD8+ T cells.

The TCR originated in an adult with an advanced solid tumor such as melanoma, head and neck, liver or kidney cancer. The chain couples TRBV19 to TRBJ1-5; unclear D gene. The source was CD4+ or CD8+ T cells sorted from blood, collected in a trial of the OX40 agonist ivuxolimab. CDR3: CASSIEGNQPQHF. The CDR3 region has the DNA TGTGCCAGTAGTATCGAAGGGAATCAGCCCCAGCATTTT.